Following are 27 T cell receptor beta chains from one sample sequenced in a study of blood T cells in healthy people across ages. Together with a sample-barcoded 5' primer, a J-beta primer mix was included in a second PCR lasting roughly 6 to 12 cycles. TCRdb fed the 5' RACE reads into MiXCR, producing one record per CDR3 protein. Among 550,000 to 800,000 distinct CDR3 sequences listed, 32% were seen once. Sequencing was performed on blood. Receptor source: a woman aged 80 or over in good health.

This clonotype was recorded many times. The V and J genes are TRBV20-1 and TRBJ2-5; 8 bases align to TRBD2. V trimming: 1 base; J trimming: 5 bases; junction bases outside the gene matches: 9. CDR1 and CDR2 (germline): DFQATT, SNEGSKA (reference sequence). The CDR3 sequence is 15 residues long. The CDR3 DNA is TGCAGTGCTAGAGCGGGGGGGCGTTGGGCTGAGACCCAGTACTTC. It specifies CSARAGGRWAETQYF.

There are many counts of this clonotype. This chain uses TRBV6-1 with TRBJ2-1; no firm D call. From germline, CDR1 is MNHNS and CDR2 SASEGT. V lost 9 bases and J 4 bases, leaving 19 bases between the germline ends. This CDR3 has 15 residues. DNA of the CDR3: TGTGCCAGTAGAACCGGGCGATCCTTTTACAATGAGCAGTTCTTC. Residues: CASRTGRSFYNEQFF.

The gene calls are TRBV11-1 and TRBJ1-2; D ambiguous. The CDR3 is 14 residues long. V lost 5 bases, J lost 4 bases, and 14 bases lay in between. The V gene's germline CDR1 is SGHAT and CDR2 FQDESV (reference sequence). CDR3 bases: TGTGCCAGCAGCCCAAGGGCCAAGACCTATGGCTACACCTTC. Translation: CASSPRAKTYGYTF.

V usage is TRBV10-3 and J usage is TRBJ1-1; 10 bases map to TRBD1. This CDR3 contains 15 residues. Germline CDR1 reads ENHRY; CDR2 reads SYGVKD. V lost 7 bases to trimming and J lost 4 bases; unmatched junction nucleotides: 9. CDR3: CAITPDRGIVTEAFF. The CDR3 coding sequence is TGTGCCATCACCCCGGACAGGGGGATAGTCACTGAAGCTTTCTTT.

The table lists this clonotype with many counts. The rearrangement uses TRBV7-2 and TRBJ2-5; 7 nucleotides match TRBD2. Germline V gene data show CDR1 as SGHTA and CDR2 as FQGNSA. After removal of 4 bases from V and 1 base from J, the junction contained 3 bases not matched to a gene. This CDR3 is 14 amino acids long. The CDR3 is CASSSSSGQETQYF. In DNA form, the CDR3 reads TGTGCCAGCAGCTCATCTAGCGGCCAAGAGACCCAGTACTTC.

Written as DNA, the CDR3 is TGCAGTGCTTCGCCCGCGGGACTAACTCTCGGAAATGAGCAGTTCTTC. Amino acid sequence: CSASPAGLTLGNEQFF. This chain joins TRBV20-1 and TRBJ2-1; TRBD2 aligns across 7 bases. This CDR3 comprises 16 residues. V shed 5 bases and J 7 bases; nucleotides not matched to a gene: 17. Germline CDR1 and CDR2: DFQATT and SNEGSKA (reference sequence).

Ten or more counts support this clonotype. The chain links TRBV12-3 or TRBV12-4 to TRBJ2-7, with D tentatively TRBD1 (5 bases). The CDR3 covers 16 residues. Trimming removed 6 bases at V and 3 bases at J, with 21 bases between. CDR3 coding DNA: TGTGCCAGCAGCTTGCCCCAGGGTGGGGTCTTCTACGAGCAGTACTTC. As protein: CASSLPQGGVFYEQYF.

In its sample, this clonotype was seen once. This chain uses TRBV28 with TRBJ2-1; TRBD2 aligns across 12 bases. CDR1 and CDR2 (germline): MDHEN, SYDVKM. The CDR3 loop spans 16 amino acids. With 3 bases clipped from V and 8 bases from J, the junction kept 8 bases outside the gene matches. The CDR3 DNA follows: TGTGCCAGCAGTTTTGACAAGCTAGCGGGAGGGGATGAGCAGTTCTTC. This gives the protein CASSFDKLAGGDEQFF.

In this sample, this clonotype turned up a few times. The rearrangement uses TRBV5-1 and TRBJ2-1; 9 bases are shared with TRBD1. Trimming took 4 bases from V and 4 from J; bases not matched to a gene: 6. In germline, CDR1 is SGHRS, CDR2 YFSETQ. This CDR3 contains 15 residues. DNA for the CDR3: TGCGCCAGCAGCCTACGGGACAGGGTTTACAATGAGCAGTTCTTC. Translated: CASSLRDRVYNEQFF.

This clonotype came up many times. The J gene is TRBJ2-7, the V gene TRBV11-2, with 13 nucleotides matching TRBD2. Trimming took 2 bases from V and 6 from J; bases not matched to a gene: 4. Germline V gene data show CDR1 as SGHAT and CDR2 as FQNNGV. The CDR3 runs to 15 residues. This chain's CDR3 is CASSLTSGGAFEQYF. In nucleotides, the CDR3 is TGTGCCAGCAGCTTAACTAGCGGGGGGGCCTTCGAGCAGTACTTC.

The chain carries TRBV28 and TRBJ2-5, with D possibly being TRBD2 (5 bases). Germline values: CDR1 MDHEN, CDR2 SYDVKM. V was trimmed by 2 bases and J by 1 base, leaving 17 bases between them. The CDR3 sequence is 17 residues long. The DNA for the CDR3 is TGTGCCAGCAGTTTAGTGGCAGGAAGGACTTCCCAAGAGACCCAGTACTTC. Its protein product is CASSLVAGRTSQETQYF. The full variable domain, with the rest looked up from reference TRBV28 and TRBJ2-5, is DVKVTQSSRYLVKRTGEKVFLECVQDMDHENMFWYRQDPGLGLRLIYFSYDVKMKEKGDIPEGYSVSREKKERFSLILESASTNQTSMYLCASSLVAGRTSQETQYFGPGTRLLVL.

A note on this clonotype: Its ends do not fully match the called genes, so a read error is possible. This sequence joins TRBV30 and TRBJ2-7; tentative D call: TRBD2 (5 bases). Germline CDR1 reads GTSNPN; CDR2 reads SVGIG (reference sequence). The length of the CDR3 is 15 residues. The CDR3 sequence: CVWSPGILHDYEQYF. Written as DNA, the CDR3 is TGTGTCTGGAGTCCCGGGATCCTCCACGACTACGAGCAGTACTTC.

The chain combines TRBV6-1 with TRBJ1-5; no definite D call. Germline CDR1 MNHNS, CDR2 SASEGT. CDR3 size: 14 residues. V was cut by 1 base and J by 0 bases, with 4 bases left in between. CDR3 region: CASSEDFSNQPQHF. The CDR3 DNA follows: TGTGCCAGCAGTGAAGACTTTAGCAATCAGCCCCAGCATTTT.

The chain is built from TRBV4-2 and TRBJ2-7; weak D call: TRBD1 (5 bases). V lost 0 bases and J 6 bases, leaving 15 bases between the germline ends. The CDR3 runs to 15 residues. Germline V gives CDR1 LGHNA, CDR2 YNFKEQ. The CDR3 coding sequence is TGTGCCAGCAGCCAAGAGGGGCTGAAGCCTGGCGAGCAGTACTTC. It specifies CASSQEGLKPGEQYF.

This clonotype was counted many times. The rearrangement uses TRBV6-5 and TRBJ2-4, with a possible D match to TRBD2 (5 bases). The CDR3 consists of 15 residues. Trimming pared 6 bases from V and 7 bases from J, leaving 19 bases between. Germline loops: CDR1 MNHEY, CDR2 SVGAGI. CDR3 sequence reads: CASSLRATQRNIQYF. CDR3 DNA: TGTGCCAGCAGCCTACGAGCGACCCAGCGGAACATTCAGTACTTC.

CDR3 in DNA: TGTGCCACTCGGCTCGGGGAGCTGTTTTTT. It translates to CATRLGELFF. The chain uses TRBV6-2 or TRBV6-3 and TRBJ2-2; D ambiguous. The V end was cut by 10 bases, the J end by 7 bases, with 7 bases between. Looked up from germline, CDR1 is MNHEY and CDR2 is SVGEGT. The CDR3 sequence is 10 residues long.

The chain links TRBV7-2 to TRBJ2-5; D gene ambiguous. The CDR3 runs to 14 residues. The V and J ends lost 0 bases and 4 bases respectively, with 9 bases between them. CDR1 is SGHTA and CDR2 is FQGNSA in the germline V gene. CDR3 nucleotide sequence: TGTGCCAGCAGCTTAGCCCGACGCTCAGAGACCCAGTACTTC. Its protein is CASSLARRSETQYF.

This clonotype was counted many times. The V call is TRBV7-2, the J call TRBJ2-5; D is perhaps TRBD2 (5 bases). V dropped 1 base and J dropped 4 bases, with 13 bases sitting between them. The CDR3 spans 15 residues. From germline, CDR1 is SGHTA and CDR2 FQGNSA. The CDR3 sequence: CASSLVGWAGETQYF. DNA of the CDR3: TGTGCCAGCAGCTTAGTGGGGTGGGCGGGAGAGACCCAGTACTTC. The full variable domain, rest sourced from reference TRBV7-2 and TRBJ2-5, is GAGVSQSPSNKVTEKGKDVELRCDPISGHTALYWYRQSLGQGLEFLIYFQGNSAPDKSGLPSDRFSAERTGGSVSTLTIQRTQQEDSAVYLCASSLVGWAGETQYFGPGTRLLVL.

This clonotype was counted many times. J is TRBJ2-1 and V is TRBV20-1; maybe TRBD2 (6 bases). Germline V gives CDR1 DFQATT, CDR2 SNEGSKA (reference sequence). CDR3 length: 14 amino acids. Trimming took 2 bases from V and 8 from J, leaving 16 bases between them. CDR3 protein: CSARRPPREDEQFF. CDR3 nucleotides: TGCAGTGCTAGACGCCCTCCGAGGGAGGATGAGCAGTTCTTC.

The J gene is TRBJ1-2, the V gene TRBV2, with a weak D call TRBD1 (6 bases). V shed 7 bases and J shed 3 bases, with 24 bases lying between them. Looked up from germline, CDR1 is SNHLY and CDR2 is FYNNEI. The CDR3 extends over 17 amino acids. CDR3 nucleotides: TGTGCCAGCAATCCCGGGGACGGGGGGCCGCGGGACTATGGCTACACCTTC. As protein: CASNPGDGGPRDYGYTF.

This clonotype has more than one count but fewer than ten. It may be a read error: a sequence one base away is much more abundant. The chain is built from TRBV28 and TRBJ2-5, with 7 bases identical to TRBD1. The CDR3 totals 14 residues. V shed 4 bases, J shed 11 bases, and the junction held 13 bases outside the gene matches. Germline CDR1 and CDR2: MDHEN and SYDVKM. The CDR3 here is CASSSGQFYNEQYF. The CDR3 region has the DNA TGTGCCAGCAGTTCGGGACAGTTCTACAATGAGCAGTACTTC.

This clonotype was counted many times. V usage is TRBV5-4 and J usage is TRBJ2-5; 7 bases agree with TRBD2. CDR1 is SGHNT, CDR2 YYREEE, per germline (reference sequence). The CDR3 totals 15 residues. Trimming removed 4 bases from V and 0 bases from J; junction bases left unmatched: 6. CDR3: CASSPRGEYQETQYF. The CDR3 region has the DNA TGTGCCAGCAGCCCCCGGGGGGAGTACCAAGAGACCCAGTACTTC.

This clonotype has only a few counts. This rearrangement joins TRBV30 to TRBJ2-5; perhaps TRBD1 as D (5 bases). The germline V and J ends were trimmed by 0 bases and 5 bases, with 10 bases remaining between them. Looked up from germline, CDR1 is GTSNPN and CDR2 is SVGIG (reference sequence). The CDR3 is made up of 13 amino acids. The CDR3 is CAWSVQGTETQYF. Here the CDR3 DNA reads TGTGCCTGGAGTGTTCAGGGAACGGAGACCCAGTACTTC. The entire variable domain, with the rest obtained from reference TRBV30 and TRBJ2-5, is as follows: SQTIHQWPATLVQPVGSPLSLECTVEGTSNPNLYWYRQAAGRGLQLLFYSVGIGQISSEVPQNLSASRPQDRQFILSSKKLLLSDSGFYLCAWSVQGTETQYFGPGTRLLVL.

With regard to this clonotype: Since a much larger clone is just one base distant, this may be a read error. J is TRBJ2-1 and V is TRBV24-1; 8 bases match TRBD1. Per the germline V gene, CDR1 is KGHDR and CDR2 is SFDVKD. The CDR3 consists of 14 residues. J lost 10 bases, V lost 6 bases, and 10 bases had no gene match. The CDR3 sequence: CATSPKDRGYEQFF. In DNA, the CDR3 is TGTGCCACCAGTCCTAAAGACAGGGGATACGAGCAGTTCTTC.

The chain recombines TRBV29-1 with TRBJ2-4; 7 positions match TRBD1. Germline values: CDR1 SQVTM, CDR2 ANQGSEA. The CDR3 runs to 13 residues. V lost 7 bases, J lost 0 bases, and 3 bases stayed unmatched. CDR3 amino acids: CSGTGAAKNIQYF. CDR3 DNA sequence: TGCAGCGGTACAGGGGCAGCCAAAAACATTCAGTACTTC.

This clonotype showed up many times. V gene TRBV15 combines with J gene TRBJ1-1; 8 bases match TRBD1. The length of the CDR3 is 13 residues. Germline CDR1 reads LNHNV; CDR2 reads YYDKDF (reference sequence). V lost 8 bases and J lost 1; bases outside the gene matches: 3. The CDR3 spells CATAGQGNTEAFF. CDR3 bases: TGTGCCACCGCCGGACAGGGGAACACTGAAGCTTTCTTT.

This clonotype was observed a few times. The chain recombines TRBV20-1 with TRBJ1-5, with D unclear. V lost 3 bases and J 1 base, leaving 4 bases between the germline ends. CDR1 DFQATT and CDR2 SNEGSKA come from the germline V gene (reference sequence). The CDR3 length is 12 residues. The CDR3 coding sequence is TGCAGTGCTAGTCCGAGCAATCAGCCCCAGCATTTT. Its protein is CSASPSNQPQHF.